This T cell receptor beta chain derives from a study of tumor and adjacent non-tumor tissue in lung cancer. The overall study: There were 11 to 13 adenocarcinoma, a couple of squamous cell carcinoma and 1 small cell lung cancer cases.

The CDR3 is 16 amino acids. Unmatched junction bases numbered 12, after V lost 6 bases and J lost 4 bases. Germline lookup yields CDR1 MGHRA and CDR2 YSYEKL. A modified ARM-PCR protocol with three rounds of nested PCR amplified TCRbeta. From the multiplex PCR reads, TCRdb called clonotypes with MiXCR, one entry per CDR3 protein. Here the sample spans 80,000 or so distinct CDR3 sequences, 70% to 90% being singletons. This sample's RNA came from whole unsorted tissue. Distant lung tissue was collected more than 3 cm away from the tumor edge. Points from the study as a whole: Significantly higher TCR diversity was found in tumor than normal lung.

This clonotype occurred many times. Its antigen is undetermined. V and J are TRBV4-1 and TRBJ1-2; 9 bases line up with TRBD1. This clonotype was obtained from a man in his sixties with non-small cell lung cancer. The material sequenced was distant non-tumor lung tissue. The CDR3 loop is CASRLSTGGSVYGYTF. The CDR3 DNA sequence: TGCGCCAGCAGACTAAGTACAGGGGGCAGTGTCTATGGCTACACCTTC.